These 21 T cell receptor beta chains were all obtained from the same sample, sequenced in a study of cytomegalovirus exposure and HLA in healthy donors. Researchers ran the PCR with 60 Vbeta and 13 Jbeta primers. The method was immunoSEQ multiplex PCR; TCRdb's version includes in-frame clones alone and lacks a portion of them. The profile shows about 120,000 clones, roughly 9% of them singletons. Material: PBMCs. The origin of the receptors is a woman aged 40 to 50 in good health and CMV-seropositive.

Here the CDR3 reads CASSLRFSNQPQHF. Here the CDR3 DNA reads TGTGCCAGCAGTCTGAGATTTAGCAATCAGCCCCAGCATTTT. V is TRBV6-1 and J is TRBJ1-5; the D is unclear. The CDR3 totals 14 residues. From germline, CDR1 is MNHNS and CDR2 SASEGT. Trimming left V 5 bases short and J 0 bases short, with 8 bases between.

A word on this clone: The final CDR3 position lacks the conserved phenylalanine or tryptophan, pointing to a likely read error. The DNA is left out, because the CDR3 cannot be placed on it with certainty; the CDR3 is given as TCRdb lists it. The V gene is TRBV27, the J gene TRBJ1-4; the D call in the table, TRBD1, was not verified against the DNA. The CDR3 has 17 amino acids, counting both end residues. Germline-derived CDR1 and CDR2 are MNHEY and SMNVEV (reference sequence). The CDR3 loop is CASRTGTGDIGGEKMFL.

Written as DNA, the CDR3 is TGTGCCAGCAGTGAAGCCCTGGGGGCCGCCTACGAGCAGTACTTC. This codes for CASSEALGAAYEQYF. The V gene is TRBV6-1, the J gene TRBJ2-7; a weak D match, TRBD1 (6 bases). With 0 bases removed from V and 2 bases from J, the gap between germline ends came to 11 bases. The CDR3 consists of 15 residues. Germline loops: CDR1 MNHNS, CDR2 SASEGT.

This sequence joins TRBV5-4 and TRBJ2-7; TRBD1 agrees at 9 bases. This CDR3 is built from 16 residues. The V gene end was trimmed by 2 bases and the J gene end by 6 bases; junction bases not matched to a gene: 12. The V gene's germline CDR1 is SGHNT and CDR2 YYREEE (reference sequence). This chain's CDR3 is CASSLGLGQGISEQYF. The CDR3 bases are TGTGCCAGCAGCTTAGGTTTGGGACAGGGAATTTCCGAGCAGTACTTC.

The chain's CDR3 is CASRGNEQFF. The CDR3 DNA sequence: TGTGCCAGTAGGGGGAATGAGCAGTTCTTC. The V and J genes are TRBV7-9 and TRBJ2-1; TRBD1 might be the D (6 bases). The V and J ends lost 9 bases and 7 bases respectively, with 7 bases between them. CDR1 and CDR2 from the germline V gene are SEHNR and FQNEAQ (reference sequence). The CDR3 loop spans 10 amino acids.

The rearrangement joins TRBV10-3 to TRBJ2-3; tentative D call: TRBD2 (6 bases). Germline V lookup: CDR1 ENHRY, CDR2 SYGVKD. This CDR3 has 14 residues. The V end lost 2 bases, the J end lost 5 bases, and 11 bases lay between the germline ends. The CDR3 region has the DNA TGTGCCATCAGTGAGAGGAGGGAGGAAGATACGCAGTATTTT. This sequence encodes CAISERREEDTQYF.

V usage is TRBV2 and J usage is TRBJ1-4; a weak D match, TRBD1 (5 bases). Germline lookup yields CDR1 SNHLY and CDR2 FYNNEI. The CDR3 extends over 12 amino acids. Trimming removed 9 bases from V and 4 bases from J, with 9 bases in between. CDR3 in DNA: TGTGCCAGAGGGGCCGGTAATGAAAAACTGTTTTTT. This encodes CARGAGNEKLFF.

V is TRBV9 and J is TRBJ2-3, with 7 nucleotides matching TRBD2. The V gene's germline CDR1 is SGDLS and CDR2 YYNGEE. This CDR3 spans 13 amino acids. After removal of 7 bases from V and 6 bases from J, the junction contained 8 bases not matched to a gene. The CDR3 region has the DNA TGTGCCAGCTGCCGCGCCGGGGGGGATACGCAGTATTTT. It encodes CASCRAGGDTQYF.

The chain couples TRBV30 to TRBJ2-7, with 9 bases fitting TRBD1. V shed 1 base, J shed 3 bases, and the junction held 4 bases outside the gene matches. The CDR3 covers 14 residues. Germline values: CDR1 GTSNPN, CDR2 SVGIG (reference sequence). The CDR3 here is CAWSERGQGYEQYF. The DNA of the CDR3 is TGTGCCTGGAGTGAGCGGGGACAGGGCTACGAGCAGTACTTC.

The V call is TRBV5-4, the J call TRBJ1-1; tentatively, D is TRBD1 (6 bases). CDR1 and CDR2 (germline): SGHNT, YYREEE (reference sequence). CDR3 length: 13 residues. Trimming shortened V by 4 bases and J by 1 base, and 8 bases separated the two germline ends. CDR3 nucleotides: TGTGCCAGCAGCCACAGGGAGAACACTGAAGCTTTCTTT. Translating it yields CASSHRENTEAFF.

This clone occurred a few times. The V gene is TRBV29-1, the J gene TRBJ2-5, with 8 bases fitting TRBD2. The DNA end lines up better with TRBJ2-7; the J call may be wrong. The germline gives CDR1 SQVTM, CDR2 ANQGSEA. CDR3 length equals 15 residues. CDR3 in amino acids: CSVEDRTRGAYEQYF. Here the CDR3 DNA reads TGCAGCGTTGAAGATCGAACGCGGGGGGCCTACGAGCAGTACTTC.

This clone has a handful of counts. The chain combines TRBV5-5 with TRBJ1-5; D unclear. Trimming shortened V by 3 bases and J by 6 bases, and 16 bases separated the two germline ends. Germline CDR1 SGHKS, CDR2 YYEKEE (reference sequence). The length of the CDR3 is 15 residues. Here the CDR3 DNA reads TGTGCCAGCAGCTCAGGAGAGGGTCTAGGTCAGCCCCAGCATTTT. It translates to CASSSGEGLGQPQHF.

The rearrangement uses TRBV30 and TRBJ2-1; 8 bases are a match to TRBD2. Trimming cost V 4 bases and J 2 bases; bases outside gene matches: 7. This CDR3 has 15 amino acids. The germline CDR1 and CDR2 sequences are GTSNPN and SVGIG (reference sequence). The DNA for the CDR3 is TGTGCCTGGACCAGGACTAGCACAGCCTACAATGAGCAGTTCTTC. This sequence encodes CAWTRTSTAYNEQFF. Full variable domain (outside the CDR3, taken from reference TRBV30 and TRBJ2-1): SQTIHQWPATLVQPVGSPLSLECTVEGTSNPNLYWYRQAAGRGLQLLFYSVGIGQISSEVPQNLSASRPQDRQFILSSKKLLLSDSGFYLCAWTRTSTAYNEQFFGPGTRLTVL.

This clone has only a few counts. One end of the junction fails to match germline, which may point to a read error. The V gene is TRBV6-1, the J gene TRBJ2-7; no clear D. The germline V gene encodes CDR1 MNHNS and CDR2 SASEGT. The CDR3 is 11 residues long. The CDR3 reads CASSELWATQF. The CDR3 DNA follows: TGTGCCAGCAGTGAACTCTGGGCCACCCAATTC.

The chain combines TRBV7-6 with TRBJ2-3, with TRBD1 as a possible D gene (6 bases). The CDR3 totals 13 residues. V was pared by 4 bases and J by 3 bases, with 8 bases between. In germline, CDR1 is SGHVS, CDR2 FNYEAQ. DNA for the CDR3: TGTGCCAGCAGCTCAGACAGGACAGATACGCAGTATTTT. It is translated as CASSSDRTDTQYF.

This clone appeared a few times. CDR3 amino acids: CAWSGGQRTSNYGYTF. CDR3 in DNA: TGTGCCTGGAGTGGGGGACAGAGAACTTCAAACTATGGCTACACCTTC. The chain carries TRBV30 and TRBJ1-2, with 7 nucleotides matching TRBD1. The length of the CDR3 is 16 residues. J lost 2 bases, V lost 1 base, and 10 bases had no gene match. CDR1 is GTSNPN and CDR2 is SVGIG in the germline V gene (reference sequence). Based on the CDR3 plus reference TRBV30 and TRBJ1-2, the full variable domain is SQTIHQWPATLVQPVGSPLSLECTVEGTSNPNLYWYRQAAGRGLQLLFYSVGIGQISSEVPQNLSASRPQDRQFILSSKKLLLSDSGFYLCAWSGGQRTSNYGYTFGSGTRLTVV.

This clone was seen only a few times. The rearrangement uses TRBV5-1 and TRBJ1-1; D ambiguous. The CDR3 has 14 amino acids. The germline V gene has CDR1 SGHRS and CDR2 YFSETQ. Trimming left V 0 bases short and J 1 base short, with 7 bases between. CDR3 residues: CASSLAAENTEAFF. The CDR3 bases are TGCGCCAGCAGCTTGGCGGCGGAGAACACTGAAGCTTTCTTT.

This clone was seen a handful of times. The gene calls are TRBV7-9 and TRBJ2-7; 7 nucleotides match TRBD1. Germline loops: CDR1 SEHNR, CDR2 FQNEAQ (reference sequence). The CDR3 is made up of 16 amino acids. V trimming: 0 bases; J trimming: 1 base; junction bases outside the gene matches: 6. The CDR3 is CASSLARGGASYEQYF. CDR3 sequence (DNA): TGTGCCAGCAGCTTAGCACGAGGGGGCGCATCCTACGAGCAGTACTTC.

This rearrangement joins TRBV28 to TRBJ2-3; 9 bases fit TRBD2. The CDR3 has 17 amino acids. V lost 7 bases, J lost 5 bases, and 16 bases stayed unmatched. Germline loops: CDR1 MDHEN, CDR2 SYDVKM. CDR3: CASTTPGRAGGGDTQYF. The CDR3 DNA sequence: TGTGCCAGCACCACCCCGGGGAGAGCGGGGGGCGGAGATACGCAGTATTTT.

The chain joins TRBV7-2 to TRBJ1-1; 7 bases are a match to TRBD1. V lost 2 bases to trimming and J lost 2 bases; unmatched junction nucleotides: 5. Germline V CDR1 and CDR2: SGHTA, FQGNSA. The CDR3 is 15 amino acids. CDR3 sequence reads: CASSLNYRGNTEAFF. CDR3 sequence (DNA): TGTGCCAGCAGCTTAAATTACAGGGGCAACACTGAAGCTTTCTTT.

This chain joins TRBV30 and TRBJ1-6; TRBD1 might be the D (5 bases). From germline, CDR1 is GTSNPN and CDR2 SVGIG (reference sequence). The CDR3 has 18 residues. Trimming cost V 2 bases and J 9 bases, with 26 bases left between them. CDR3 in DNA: TGTGCCTGGAGTTCACTCCGGGAGAGGGCAGGGTACTCTTCACCCCTCCACTTT. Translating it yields CAWSSLRERAGYSSPLHF.